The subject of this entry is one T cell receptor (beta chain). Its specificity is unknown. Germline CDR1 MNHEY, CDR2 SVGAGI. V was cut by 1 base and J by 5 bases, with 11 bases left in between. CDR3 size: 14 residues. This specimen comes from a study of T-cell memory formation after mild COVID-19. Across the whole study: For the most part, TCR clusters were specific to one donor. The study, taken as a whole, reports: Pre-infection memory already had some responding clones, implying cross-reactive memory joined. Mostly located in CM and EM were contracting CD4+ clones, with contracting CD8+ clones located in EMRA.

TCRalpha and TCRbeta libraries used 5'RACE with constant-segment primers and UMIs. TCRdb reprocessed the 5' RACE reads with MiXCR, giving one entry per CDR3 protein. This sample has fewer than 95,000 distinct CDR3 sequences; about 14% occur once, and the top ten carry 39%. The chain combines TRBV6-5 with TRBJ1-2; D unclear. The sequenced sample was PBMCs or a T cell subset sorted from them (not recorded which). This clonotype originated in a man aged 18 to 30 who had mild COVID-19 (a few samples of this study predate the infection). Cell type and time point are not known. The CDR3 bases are TGTGCCAGCAGTTACTGGGGATTACAGTATGGCTACACCTTC. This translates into CASSYWGLQYGYTF.